This is a list of T cell receptor beta chains from one sample in a study of CD8 T cells in ankylosing spondylitis. A single record per CDR3 protein comes from TCRdb applying MiXCR to the 5' RACE reads. The table records roughly 260,000 distinct CDR3 sequences, around 20% of them present only once. Sequencing input: blood, either unsorted or a sorted T cell fraction (not recorded which). The receptors shown here come from a male donor with ankylosing spondylitis or in good health (not recorded which). CDR3s include the opening cysteine and the closing phenylalanine or tryptophan. Fields, in order: clone size, J gene, D gene, V gene, CDR3 protein, CDR3 DNA. The D gene is left open where the match is weak. Size values are once, few and many counts, or a class for expanded clones, and some rows have none.

size: .
J: TRBJ2-3
D: .
V: TRBV7-3
CDR3: CASSFGQTSDTQYF
DNA: TGTGCCAGCAGCTTCGGGCAGACATCAGATACGCAGTATTTT

size: .
J: TRBJ2-2
D: .
V: TRBV6-1
CDR3: CASGRWADIGELFF
DNA: TGTGCCAGCGGCCGCTGGGCCGATATCGGGGAGCTGTTTTTT

size: few
J: TRBJ2-2
D: .
V: TRBV10-3
CDR3: CAIGPGSTGELFF
DNA: TGTGCCATTGGTCCGGGATCCACCGGGGAGCTGTTTTTT

size: .
J: TRBJ2-1
D: TRBD2
V: TRBV12-3/TRBV12-4
CDR3: CASSLANSGGSGDEQFF
DNA: TGTGCCAGCAGTTTAGCGAATAGCGGGGGATCAGGCGATGAGCAGTTCTTC

size: many
J: TRBJ1-1
D: TRBD1
V: TRBV5-5
CDR3: CASSLRQGDNTEAFF
DNA: TGTGCCAGCAGCTTGCGACAGGGGGACAACACTGAAGCTTTCTTT

size: .
J: TRBJ1-5
D: .
V: TRBV7-2
CDR3: CASSLEVGSNQPQHF
DNA: TGTGCCAGCAGCTTAGAGGTCGGTAGCAATCAGCCCCAGCATTTT

size: .
J: TRBJ1-6
D: .
V: TRBV12-3/TRBV12-4
CDR3: CASSLPGYSPLHF
DNA: TGTGCCAGCAGCCTTCCAGGGTACTCACCCCTCCACTTT

size: few
J: TRBJ2-1
D: .
V: TRBV5-4
CDR3: CASSTTGQYNEQFF
DNA: TGTGCCAGCAGCACCACCGGACAGTACAATGAGCAGTTCTTC

size: .
J: TRBJ2-3
D: .
V: TRBV20-1
CDR3: CSANKGLGTDTQYF
DNA: TGCAGTGCTAATAAGGGGTTGGGCACAGATACGCAGTATTTT

size: few
J: TRBJ2-3
D: TRBD2
V: TRBV6-1
CDR3: CASRTSGGADTQYF
DNA: TGTGCCAGCAGGACTAGCGGGGGGGCAGATACGCAGTATTTT

size: .
J: TRBJ2-2
D: TRBD2
V: TRBV14
CDR3: CASSRTRTTGELFF
DNA: TGTGCCAGCAGCCGGACTAGAACCACCGGGGAGCTGTTTTTT

size: few
J: TRBJ2-1
D: TRBD2
V: TRBV15
CDR3: CATSRGTSSYNEQFF
DNA: TGTGCCACCAGCAGAGGGACTAGCTCCTACAATGAGCAGTTCTTC

size: many
J: TRBJ1-1
D: .
V: TRBV12-3/TRBV12-4
CDR3: CASSLGRDTEAFF
DNA: TGTGCCAGCAGTTTGGGCAGGGACACTGAAGCTTTCTTT

size: few
J: TRBJ2-2
D: .
V: TRBV5-1
CDR3: CASSPGLSGELFF
DNA: TGCGCCAGCAGCCCCGGGCTATCGGGGGAGCTGTTTTTT

size: .
J: TRBJ2-5
D: .
V: TRBV11-2
CDR3: CASSLRRSTETQYF
DNA: TGTGCCAGCAGCTTACGTCGGTCAACGGAGACCCAGTACTTC

size: once
J: TRBJ1-2
D: .
V: TRBV7-9
CDR3: CASSATAGYTF
DNA: TGTGCCAGCAGCGCGACAGCTGGCTACACCTTC

size: .
J: TRBJ1-2
D: .
V: TRBV3-1
CDR3: CASSQEPGNKGGYTF
DNA: TGTGCCAGCAGCCAAGAGCCGGGGAACAAGGGGGGCTACACCTTC

size: few
J: TRBJ1-1
D: .
V: TRBV7-2
CDR3: CASSGGGMWTEAFF
DNA: TGTGCCAGCAGCGGGGGGGGCATGTGGACTGAAGCTTTCTTT

size: few
J: TRBJ1-6
D: .
V: TRBV6-5
CDR3: CASSYRIKAGTNTLSPLHF
DNA: TGTGCCAGCAGTTATAGGATTAAAGCGGGGACAAACACGTTGTCACCCCTCCACTTT

size: .
J: TRBJ1-5
D: TRBD1
V: TRBV7-2
CDR3: CASSLVGTGVNQPQHF
DNA: TGTGCCAGCAGCTTAGTAGGGACAGGGGTCAATCAGCCCCAGCATTTT

size: few
J: TRBJ1-6
D: .
V: TRBV5-1
CDR3: CASSLGVGDSPLHF
DNA: TGCGCCAGCAGCTTGGGTGTTGGGGACTCACCCCTCCACTTT

size: few
J: TRBJ2-5
D: .
V: TRBV6-5
CDR3: CASSYGRPRETQYF
DNA: TGTGCCAGCAGTTACGGTCGGCCCCGGGAGACCCAGTACTTC

size: .
J: TRBJ1-1
D: TRBD1
V: TRBV27
CDR3: CASSQGTGTNTEAFF
DNA: TGTGCCAGCAGTCAGGGGACAGGGACTAACACTGAAGCTTTCTTT

size: .
J: TRBJ1-1
D: .
V: TRBV20-1
CDR3: CSARARRGQVNTEAFF
DNA: TGCAGTGCTAGAGCCCGAAGGGGTCAGGTGAACACTGAAGCTTTCTTT

size: few
J: TRBJ2-4
D: TRBD1
V: TRBV7-2
CDR3: CASSLAGQVRGKNIQYF
DNA: TGTGCCAGCAGCTTAGCCGGACAGGTCCGGGGCAAAAACATTCAGTACTTC

size: .
J: TRBJ1-1
D: .
V: TRBV5-1
CDR3: CASSSSPGAIPPHTEAFF
DNA: TGCGCCAGCAGCTCCTCTCCAGGGGCGATCCCGCCGCACACTGAAGCTTTCTTT

size: .
J: TRBJ2-5
D: .
V: TRBV20-1
CDR3: CSAKALQETQYF
DNA: TGCAGTGCTAAGGCCCTTCAAGAGACCCAGTACTTC

size: .
J: TRBJ1-2
D: .
V: TRBV4-2
CDR3: CASSQEGAGLPYGYTF
DNA: TGTGCCAGCAGCCAAGAGGGTGCGGGGCTCCCCTATGGCTACACCTTC

size: few
J: TRBJ2-1
D: .
V: TRBV30
CDR3: CAWGGTEQFF
DNA: TGTGCCTGGGGAGGGACAGAGCAGTTCTTC

size: .
J: TRBJ2-1
D: TRBD2
V: TRBV2
CDR3: CASRDYILAGGYNEQFF
DNA: TGTGCCAGCAGAGACTACATTCTAGCGGGAGGATACAATGAGCAGTTCTTC

size: .
J: TRBJ2-1
D: TRBD1
V: TRBV29-1
CDR3: CSVVGQGNEQFF
DNA: TGCAGCGTTGTAGGACAGGGGAATGAGCAGTTCTTC

size: few
J: TRBJ1-4
D: .
V: TRBV20-1
CDR3: CSAQEGVTNEKLFF
DNA: TGCAGTGCTCAAGAGGGAGTGACTAATGAAAAACTGTTTTTT

size: .
J: TRBJ2-3
D: TRBD2
V: TRBV6-1
CDR3: CASSEVGTRPTDTQYF
DNA: TGTGCCAGCAGTGAAGTCGGGACTAGACCCACAGATACGCAGTATTTT

size: many
J: TRBJ1-4
D: .
V: TRBV12-3/TRBV12-4
CDR3: CASSLSGGGELFF
DNA: TGTGCCAGCAGTTTAAGCGGGGGCGGAGAACTGTTTTTT

size: .
J: TRBJ2-6
D: TRBD1
V: TRBV18
CDR3: CASSPVRTGAGGANVLTF
DNA: TGTGCCAGCTCACCTGTCCGGACAGGGGCGGGAGGGGCCAACGTCCTGACTTTC

size: .
J: TRBJ1-5
D: .
V: TRBV30
CDR3: CAWSVGGDQPQHF
DNA: TGTGCCTGGAGTGTGGGGGGGGATCAGCCCCAGCATTTT

size: few
J: TRBJ2-3
D: TRBD2
V: TRBV7-3
CDR3: CASSQLAGGHADTQYF
DNA: TGTGCCAGCAGCCAGCTAGCGGGAGGGCACGCAGATACGCAGTATTTT

size: .
J: TRBJ2-2
D: .
V: TRBV30
CDR3: CAWMGRELFF
DNA: TGTGCCTGGATGGGGCGGGAGCTGTTTTTT

size: .
J: TRBJ2-1
D: TRBD2
V: TRBV5-1
CDR3: CASRPSSGRYYNEQFF
DNA: TGCGCCAGCAGACCAAGCAGCGGGAGGTACTACAATGAGCAGTTCTTC

size: .
J: TRBJ1-1
D: TRBD1
V: TRBV7-3
CDR3: CASSLAGQGTDSEAFF
DNA: TGTGCCAGCAGCTTAGCTGGACAGGGGACCGATTCTGAAGCTTTCTTT

size: .
J: TRBJ1-1
D: .
V: TRBV29-1
CDR3: CSVEDRGRAGVAFF
DNA: TGCAGCGTTGAAGATCGAGGGCGGGCTGGGGTAGCTTTCTTT

size: .
J: TRBJ2-1
D: .
V: TRBV6-2/TRBV6-3
CDR3: CASSPGDYEQFF
DNA: TGTGCCAGCAGCCCCGGGGACTATGAGCAGTTCTTC

size: .
J: TRBJ2-2
D: .
V: TRBV20-1
CDR3: CSARDIQKQLNTGELFF
DNA: TGCAGTGCTAGAGATATCCAGAAACAGCTGAACACCGGGGAGCTGTTTTTT

size: .
J: TRBJ1-2
D: .
V: TRBV25-1
CDR3: CASSDITFPGDGYTF
DNA: TGTGCCAGCAGTGATATAACATTCCCAGGGGATGGCTACACCTTC

size: few
J: TRBJ1-5
D: .
V: TRBV20-1
CDR3: CSANAGNQPQHF
DNA: TGCAGTGCTAACGCAGGAAATCAGCCCCAGCATTTT

size: .
J: TRBJ1-2
D: TRBD1
V: TRBV28
CDR3: CASNSDRERYGYTF
DNA: TGTGCCAGCAATTCGGACAGGGAACGCTATGGCTACACCTTC

size: .
J: TRBJ2-1
D: TRBD2
V: TRBV28
CDR3: CASTWGGGYNEQFF
DNA: TGTGCCAGCACCTGGGGCGGGGGGTACAATGAGCAGTTCTTC

size: few
J: TRBJ1-4
D: .
V: TRBV11-2
CDR3: CASSQGAFATNEKLFF
DNA: TGTGCCAGCAGCCAAGGGGCGTTTGCAACTAATGAAAAACTGTTTTTT

size: few
J: TRBJ1-2
D: .
V: TRBV3-1
CDR3: CASSQGYGEVRYGYTF
DNA: TGTGCCAGCAGCCAAGGATATGGGGAGGTTCGGTATGGCTACACCTTC

size: many
J: TRBJ2-2
D: .
V: TRBV15
CDR3: CATSRGAGELFF
DNA: TGTGCCACCAGCAGAGGGGCCGGGGAGCTGTTTTTT

size: .
J: TRBJ2-5
D: .
V: TRBV6-1
CDR3: CASSEAYRVTTQETQYF
DNA: TGTGCCAGCAGTGAAGCGTACAGGGTTACGACTCAAGAGACCCAGTACTTC

size: few
J: TRBJ2-5
D: .
V: TRBV20-1
CDR3: CSARWLKETQYF
DNA: TGCAGTGCTAGGTGGCTAAAAGAGACCCAGTACTTC

size: .
J: TRBJ2-1
D: TRBD2
V: TRBV20-1
CDR3: CSAPPVAGDINEQFF
DNA: TGCAGTGCCCCCCCGGTAGCGGGCGACATAAATGAGCAGTTCTTC

size: many
J: TRBJ2-1
D: .
V: TRBV29-1
CDR3: CSVDEGLSYNEQFF
DNA: TGCAGCGTTGACGAGGGGCTTTCCTACAATGAGCAGTTCTTC

size: few
J: TRBJ1-6
D: .
V: TRBV14
CDR3: CASSQGPGSPLHF
DNA: TGTGCCAGCAGCCAAGGTCCGGGCTCACCCCTCCACTTT

size: many
J: TRBJ2-3
D: .
V: TRBV29-1
CDR3: CSVGVLGDTQYF
DNA: TGCAGCGTTGGGGTCCTTGGCGATACGCAGTATTTT

size: .
J: TRBJ1-2
D: .
V: TRBV20-1
CDR3: CSARDVGGGYTF
DNA: TGCAGTGCTAGAGATGTAGGGGGTGGCTACACCTTC

size: .
J: TRBJ2-1
D: .
V: TRBV7-2
CDR3: CASSLAQGRDEQFF
DNA: TGTGCCAGCAGCTTAGCACAGGGTAGGGATGAGCAGTTCTTC

size: few
J: TRBJ2-1
D: .
V: TRBV25-1
CDR3: CASSTRRGYNEQFF
DNA: TGTGCCAGCAGTACCCGGCGGGGCTACAATGAGCAGTTCTTC

size: few
J: TRBJ2-5
D: .
V: TRBV29-1
CDR3: CSALRWPQETQYF
DNA: TGCAGCGCTCTCAGATGGCCCCAAGAGACCCAGTACTTC